These T cell receptor beta chains were read from a single sample in a study of CD8 T cells in Susac syndrome. MiXCR, applied by TCRdb to the immunoSEQ multiplex PCR reads, yields one record per CDR3 protein. The sample yields 160,000 or so distinct CDR3 sequences, 94% seen once. The sequencing sample was made of CD4+ T cells from PBMCs. The source of these receptors is a human donor with Susac syndrome. Both conserved end residues are part of each CDR3. D genes are given only for firm matches. Only part of the rows carry a size: once, few, many, or a class if the clone is expanded.

v_gene: TRBV30; d_gene: .; j_gene: TRBJ2-4; abundance: .; CDR3nt: TGTGCCTTGGAGGATCCGGGGGCGGCCAAAAACATTCAGTACTTC; CDR3aa: CALEDPGAAKNIQYF
v_gene: TRBV29-1; d_gene: .; j_gene: TRBJ2-5; abundance: once; CDR3nt: TGCAGCGTTGAGCAGGGTTCGGAGACCCAGTACTTC; CDR3aa: CSVEQGSETQYF
v_gene: TRBV5-1; d_gene: TRBD1; j_gene: TRBJ2-2; abundance: .; CDR3nt: TGCGCCAGCAGCTTGGCCGGGACAGACACCGGGGAGCTGTTTTTT; CDR3aa: CASSLAGTDTGELFF
v_gene: TRBV4-2; d_gene: TRBD1; j_gene: TRBJ1-2; abundance: .; CDR3nt: TGTGCCAGCAGCCAAGAACGGACAGGACCCGGCTACACCTTC; CDR3aa: CASSQERTGPGYTF
v_gene: TRBV6-5; d_gene: TRBD1; j_gene: TRBJ2-2; abundance: .; CDR3nt: TGTGCCAGCCGGGACAGGGGATTGACCGGGGAGCTGTTTTTT; CDR3aa: CASRDRGLTGELFF
v_gene: TRBV6-2/TRBV6-3; d_gene: .; j_gene: TRBJ1-1; abundance: .; CDR3nt: TGTGCCAGCAGTTACATGAGACACGCGAACACTGAAGCTTTCTTT; CDR3aa: CASSYMRHANTEAFF
v_gene: TRBV2; d_gene: .; j_gene: TRBJ2-7; abundance: .; CDR3nt: TGTGCCAGCAGCAGGGGGAGGAGCTCCTACGAGCAGTACTTC; CDR3aa: CASSRGRSSYEQYF
v_gene: TRBV29-1; d_gene: .; j_gene: TRBJ2-7; abundance: .; CDR3nt: TGCAGCGTTGTCTACGGGGAGCCGCCCTACGAGCAGTACTTC; CDR3aa: CSVVYGEPPYEQYF
v_gene: TRBV2; d_gene: .; j_gene: TRBJ1-6; abundance: .; CDR3nt: TGTGCCAGCAGTACCCAGACTAATTCACCCCTCCACTTT; CDR3aa: CASSTQTNSPLHF
v_gene: TRBV2; d_gene: .; j_gene: TRBJ2-1; abundance: .; CDR3nt: TGTGCCAGCAAAGGGTCAGACGGCCTCTATGAGCAGTTCTTC; CDR3aa: CASKGSDGLYEQFF
v_gene: TRBV2; d_gene: .; j_gene: TRBJ2-5; abundance: .; CDR3nt: TGTGCCAGCAGGGGGACTTCCCCTGGGGGGACCCAGTACTTC; CDR3aa: CASRGTSPGGTQYF
v_gene: TRBV2; d_gene: .; j_gene: TRBJ1-6; abundance: .; CDR3nt: TGTGCCAGCAGTGAATCGGGTCGATCACCCCTCCACTTT; CDR3aa: CASSESGRSPLHF
v_gene: TRBV4-1; d_gene: .; j_gene: TRBJ1-4; abundance: .; CDR3nt: TGCGCCAGCAGCCAAGATCATCTGAATGAAAAACTGTTTTTT; CDR3aa: CASSQDHLNEKLFF
v_gene: TRBV11-2; d_gene: .; j_gene: TRBJ1-2; abundance: .; CDR3nt: TGTGCCAGCAGCATACGCGGAGGCAGCGACGTCTATGGCTACACCTTC; CDR3aa: CASSIRGGSDVYGYTF
v_gene: TRBV9; d_gene: TRBD1; j_gene: TRBJ1-2; abundance: .; CDR3nt: TGTGCCAGCAGCGACAGGGGCCCCAACTATGGCTACACCTTC; CDR3aa: CASSDRGPNYGYTF
v_gene: TRBV18; d_gene: .; j_gene: TRBJ1-6; abundance: .; CDR3nt: TGTGCCAGCTCACCTGGACAGTATAATTCACCCCTCCACTTT; CDR3aa: CASSPGQYNSPLHF
v_gene: TRBV6-5; d_gene: .; j_gene: TRBJ1-5; abundance: .; CDR3nt: TGTGCCAGCAGTCAGACAGGTAATCAGCCCCAGCATTTT; CDR3aa: CASSQTGNQPQHF
v_gene: TRBV15; d_gene: TRBD1; j_gene: TRBJ1-5; abundance: .; CDR3nt: TGTGCCACCAGTACACAGGGGTCCCACCAGCCCCAGCATTTT; CDR3aa: CATSTQGSHQPQHF
v_gene: TRBV20-1; d_gene: .; j_gene: TRBJ1-1; abundance: .; CDR3nt: TGCAGTGCTAGACTCCGACAGGTTAACACTGAAGCTTTCTTT; CDR3aa: CSARLRQVNTEAFF
v_gene: TRBV19; d_gene: .; j_gene: TRBJ1-1; abundance: .; CDR3nt: TGTGCCAGTAGTAACTGGGGGGCGATTGTGCCTGAAGCTTTCTTT; CDR3aa: CASSNWGAIVPEAFF
v_gene: TRBV20-1; d_gene: TRBD2; j_gene: TRBJ2-1; abundance: once; CDR3nt: TGCAGTGCTAGTTCCGGCGGGGGGGCCTACAATGAGCAGTTCTTC; CDR3aa: CSASSGGGAYNEQFF
v_gene: TRBV14; d_gene: .; j_gene: TRBJ1-1; abundance: .; CDR3nt: TGTGCCAGCAGCCAAGACCCCCACACTGAAGCTTTCTTT; CDR3aa: CASSQDPHTEAFF
v_gene: TRBV20-1; d_gene: .; j_gene: TRBJ2-7; abundance: .; CDR3nt: TGCAGTGCTACCACGGGACCCTCCTACGAGCAGTACTTC; CDR3aa: CSATTGPSYEQYF